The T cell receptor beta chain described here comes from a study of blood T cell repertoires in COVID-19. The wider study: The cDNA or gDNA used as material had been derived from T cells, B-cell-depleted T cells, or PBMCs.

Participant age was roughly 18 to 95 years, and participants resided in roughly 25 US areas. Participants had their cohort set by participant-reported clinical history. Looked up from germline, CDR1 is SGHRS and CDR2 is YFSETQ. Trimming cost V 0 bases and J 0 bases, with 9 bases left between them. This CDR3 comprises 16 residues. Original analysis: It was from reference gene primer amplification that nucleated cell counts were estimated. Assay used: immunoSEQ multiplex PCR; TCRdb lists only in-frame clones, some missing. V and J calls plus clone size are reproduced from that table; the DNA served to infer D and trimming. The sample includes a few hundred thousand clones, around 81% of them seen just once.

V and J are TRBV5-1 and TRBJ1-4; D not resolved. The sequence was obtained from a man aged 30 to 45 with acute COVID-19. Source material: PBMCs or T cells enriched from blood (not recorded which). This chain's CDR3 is CASSLAGAATNEKLFF. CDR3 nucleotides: TGCGCCAGCAGCTTGGCGGGAGCTGCAACTAATGAAAAACTGTTTTTT.